The 19 T cell receptor beta chains reported below all come from one sample, sequenced in a study of blood T cell repertoires in COVID-19. Clones were sequenced by immunoSEQ multiplex PCR, and TCRdb holds only the in-frame ones, with some missing. This table has more than 200,000 clones, 84% appearing once. Sequencing was done on a sample of peripheral blood. All receptors derive from a woman older than 75 with COVID-19, enrolled during active disease.

This sequence joins TRBV19 and TRBJ1-1, with 7 nucleotides matching TRBD1. The germline V gene has CDR1 LNHDA and CDR2 SQIVND (reference sequence). This CDR3 comprises 16 residues. V lost 4 bases to trimming and J lost 0 bases; unmatched junction nucleotides: 8. This CDR3 reads CASSTTGTEMNTEAFF. As DNA, the CDR3 is TGTGCCAGTAGTACAACCGGGACAGAGATGAACACTGAAGCTTTCTTT.

The chain couples TRBV7-8 to TRBJ2-1, with D unclear. The germline V gene encodes CDR1 SGHVS and CDR2 FQNEAQ. V lost 2 bases to trimming and J lost 5 bases, with 16 bases between them. The CDR3 extends over 16 amino acids. The CDR3 protein is CASSLQARTIHNEQFF. The CDR3 nucleotides are TGTGCCAGCAGCTTACAGGCAAGAACCATCCACAATGAGCAGTTCTTC. The whole variable domain, remainder taken from reference TRBV7-8 and TRBJ2-1, is GAGVSQSPRYKVAKRGQDVALRCDPISGHVSLFWYQQALGQGPEFLTYFQNEAQLDKSGLPSDRFFAERPEGSVSTLKIQRTQQEDSAVYLCASSLQARTIHNEQFFGPGTRLTVL.

This clone was detected only a few times. The rearrangement uses TRBV25-1 and TRBJ1-1, with TRBD1 matching over 11 bases. Trimming removed 5 bases from V and 4 bases from J; junction bases left unmatched: 3. Germline lookup yields CDR1 MGHDK and CDR2 SYGVNS. There are 14 residues in the CDR3. The CDR3 region has the DNA TGTGCCAGCAGTCCCGGACAGGGGGCCACTGAAGCTTTCTTT. This sequence encodes CASSPGQGATEAFF.

This chain uses TRBV3-1 (or the pseudogene TRBV3-2) with TRBJ1-2, with 8 bases identical to TRBD1. With 8 bases clipped from V and 6 bases from J, the junction kept 17 bases outside the gene matches. This CDR3 is 16 amino acids long. In germline, CDR1 is LGHDT, CDR2 YNNKEL (reference sequence). The CDR3 spells CASHPQGARISDGYTF. The DNA for the CDR3 is TGTGCCAGCCACCCGCAGGGGGCGCGAATTTCGGATGGCTACACCTTC.

The chain links TRBV7-6 to TRBJ2-3; maybe TRBD2 (5 bases). This CDR3 contains 15 residues. Germline V gene data show CDR1 as SGHVS and CDR2 as FNYEAQ. V dropped 3 bases and J dropped 0 bases, with 10 bases sitting between them. The CDR3, as DNA: TGTGCCAGCAGCTTGGACGGGGTTAGCACAGATACGCAGTATTTT. Its protein product is CASSLDGVSTDTQYF.

The genes are TRBV6-5 and TRBJ1-4; 8 bases are shared with TRBD1. From germline, CDR1 is MNHEY and CDR2 SVGAGI. The CDR3 contains 16 residues. V dropped 2 bases and J dropped 3; count of bases not matched to a gene: 5. Written as DNA, the CDR3 is TGTGCCAGCAGTTACGGGAGGACAGGGTCTAATGAAAAACTGTTTTTT. Its translation: CASSYGRTGSNEKLFF.

The V call is TRBV3-1 (or the pseudogene TRBV3-2), the J call TRBJ2-4; D remains unclear. Looked up from germline, CDR1 is LGHDT and CDR2 is YNNKEL (reference sequence). V lost 0 bases and J 0 bases, leaving 9 bases between the germline ends. The CDR3 has 16 residues. This chain's CDR3 is CASSQDIGLAKNIQYF. DNA for the CDR3: TGTGCCAGCAGCCAAGACATCGGTCTAGCCAAAAACATTCAGTACTTC.

In this sample, this clone turned up once. The J gene is TRBJ1-3, the V gene TRBV6-5; the D is unclear. The CDR3 length is 16 residues. The V and J ends lost 2 bases and 0 bases respectively, with 11 bases between them. CDR1 is MNHEY, CDR2 SVGAGI, per germline. CDR3 DNA sequence: TGTGCCAGCAGTTACGGGGAGCCTCTCTCTGGAAACACCATATATTTT. It codes for CASSYGEPLSGNTIYF.

This clone has a single count. The chain links TRBV18 to TRBJ2-2, with 8 bases aligning to TRBD1. CDR3 length equals 17 residues. The ends lost 1 base at V and 0 bases at J; junction bases unmatched: 4. From germline, CDR1 is KGHSH and CDR2 LQKENI. The CDR3 reads CASSPQQGASNTGELFF. The CDR3 DNA is TGTGCCAGCTCACCACAGCAGGGGGCTTCGAACACCGGGGAGCTGTTTTTT.

This chain uses TRBV7-8 with TRBJ2-2, with TRBD1 as a possible D gene (6 bases). This CDR3 contains 17 residues. The germline gives CDR1 SGHVS, CDR2 FQNEAQ. Trimming removed 0 bases from V and 2 bases from J, with 13 bases in between. CDR3 DNA: TGTGCCAGCAGCTTAGCGATAGTACAGGGAAACACCGGGGAGCTGTTTTTT. Amino acids: CASSLAIVQGNTGELFF.

This clone was seen more than once but under ten times. The chain couples TRBV29-1 to TRBJ1-1; 8 bases agree with TRBD1. The V and J ends lost 6 bases and 11 bases, in that order; junction bases with no gene match: 8. CDR1 is SQVTM, CDR2 ANQGSEA, per germline. CDR3 length: 11 amino acids. The CDR3 coding sequence is TGCAGCGTCAACCAGGACAGGGAGGCTTTCTTT. This gives the protein CSVNQDREAFF.

The rearrangement links TRBV9 to TRBJ2-2; 8 bases fit TRBD2. Trimming at V came to 4 bases and at J to 4 bases, leaving 6 bases not matched to a gene. The CDR3 totals 15 residues. Germline lookup yields CDR1 SGDLS and CDR2 YYNGEE. DNA of the CDR3: TGTGCCAGCAGCCCGGGGGGGGCGAGCACCGGGGAGCTGTTTTTT. This encodes CASSPGGASTGELFF.

This sequence joins TRBV5-1 and TRBJ1-1; 7 bases line up with TRBD1. The V gene end was trimmed by 4 bases and the J gene end by 4 bases; junction bases not matched to a gene: 4. Germline loops: CDR1 SGHRS, CDR2 YFSETQ. This CDR3 comprises 13 residues. CDR3 region: CASSVRQGTEAFF. The CDR3 bases are TGCGCCAGCAGCGTAAGACAGGGCACTGAAGCTTTCTTT.

The chain recombines TRBV28 with TRBJ1-4, with unresolved D. This CDR3 spans 13 amino acids. Germline loops: CDR1 MDHEN, CDR2 SYDVKM. With 5 bases removed from V and 5 bases from J, the gap between germline ends came to 9 bases. This CDR3 is CASSPRSNEKLFF. The CDR3 DNA reads as TGTGCCAGCAGTCCGAGATCCAATGAAAAACTGTTTTTT.

Remarks on this clone: Other DNA sequences in this specimen translate into the identical CDR3. The chain links TRBV28 to TRBJ1-2, with 7 positions matching TRBD1. Germline V CDR1 and CDR2: MDHEN, SYDVKM. J was trimmed by 2 bases and V by 5 bases; bases with no gene match: 5. This CDR3 contains 14 residues. CDR3 sequence (DNA): TGTGCCAGCAGTCCTCCGGGACAGAACTATGGCTACACCTTC. Its translation is CASSPPGQNYGYTF.

The chain couples TRBV7-2 to TRBJ1-2; TRBD1 might be the D (6 bases). Trimming left V 4 bases short and J 2 bases short, with 14 bases between. CDR3 length equals 15 residues. CDR1 and CDR2 (germline): SGHTA, FQGNSA. CDR3 in DNA: TGTGCCAGCAGCTCCGTTTCGACAGGCAACTATGGCTACACCTTC. Translation gives CASSSVSTGNYGYTF.

This clone was counted only a few times. The rearrangement joins TRBV18 to TRBJ1-1; 10 nucleotides align to TRBD1. With V trimmed by 3 bases and J by 4 bases, 8 bases remained unmatched. Germline assignment: CDR1 KGHSH and CDR2 LQKENI. This CDR3 spans 16 amino acids. In DNA, the CDR3 is TGTGCCAGCTCACCGACCGGTGGGACAGGGGTCACTGAAGCTTTCTTT. It encodes CASSPTGGTGVTEAFF.

The chain has TRBV19 and TRBJ2-2, with no clear D. The CDR3 has 13 amino acids. Trimming shortened V by 3 bases and J by 1 base, and 3 bases separated the two germline ends. Germline V gene sequence: CDR1 LNHDA, CDR2 SQIVND (reference sequence). The CDR3 coding sequence is TGTGCCAGTAGTATTCAGAACACCGGGGAGCTGTTTTTT. It translates to CASSIQNTGELFF.

The V and J genes are TRBV7-9 and TRBJ2-3, with 7 bases lining up with TRBD1. The junction had 11 bases not matched to a gene; V was cut back by 4 bases and J by 4 bases. The CDR3 sequence is 16 residues long. Germline V lookup: CDR1 SEHNR, CDR2 FQNEAQ (reference sequence). CDR3 DNA sequence: TGTGCCAGCAGCTCGAGGTACAGGGGAATCTCAGATACGCAGTATTTT. It is translated as CASSSRYRGISDTQYF.